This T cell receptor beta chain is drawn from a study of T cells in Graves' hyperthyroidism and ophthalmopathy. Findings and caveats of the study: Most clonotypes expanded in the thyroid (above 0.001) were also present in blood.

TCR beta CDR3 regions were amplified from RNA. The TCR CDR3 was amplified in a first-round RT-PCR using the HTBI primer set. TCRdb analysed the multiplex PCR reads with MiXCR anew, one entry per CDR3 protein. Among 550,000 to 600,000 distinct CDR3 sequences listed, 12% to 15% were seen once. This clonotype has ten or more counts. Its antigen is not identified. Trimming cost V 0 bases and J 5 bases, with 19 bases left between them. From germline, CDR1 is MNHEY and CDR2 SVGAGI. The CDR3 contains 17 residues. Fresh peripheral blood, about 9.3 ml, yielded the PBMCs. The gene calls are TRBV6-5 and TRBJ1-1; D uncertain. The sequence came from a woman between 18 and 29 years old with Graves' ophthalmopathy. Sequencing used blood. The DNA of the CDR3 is TGTGCCAGCAGTTACTCGAGGTGGCAGCCCCTAATTACTGAAGCTTTCTTT. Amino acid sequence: CASSYSRWQPLITEAFF.